Shown below are 3 T cell receptor beta chains from a single sample sequenced in a study of regulatory T cells in long-lasting Graves disease. With iRepertoire HTBI primers and Arm-PCR of CDR3 regions, TCR beta libraries were built. TCRdb processed the multiplex PCR reads anew with MiXCR; each CDR3 protein has one entry. The table shows 580,000 or so distinct CDR3 sequences, with around 16% occurring only once. Documented time point: newly diagnosed GD, antithyroid drugs for less than 3 months. RNA extracted from PBMCs served as the sequencing template. Another study also made use of these data, one on T cells in Graves' hyperthyroidism and ophthalmopathy.

The sequencing here drew on peripheral blood mononuclear cells (PBMCs), taken at new diagnosis, from a patient treated with antithyroid drugs. The receptors shown here come from a man aged 18-30 years with Graves disease.

At least ten counts were recorded for this clonotype. The V and J genes are TRBV12-3 or TRBV12-4 and TRBJ1-6, with a possible D match to TRBD1 (6 bases). Trimming took 4 bases from V and 10 from J, leaving 11 bases between them. This CDR3 region has 13 residues. CDR3 DNA: TGTGCCAGCAGTTCAGGGGTAGGGTCACCCCTCCACTTT. Protein sequence: CASSSGVGSPLHF.

The chain links TRBV5-5 to TRBJ2-3; maybe TRBD1 (6 bases). The CDR3 totals 14 residues. Trimming pared 2 bases from V and 2 bases from J, leaving 9 bases between. CDR1 and CDR2 (germline): SGHKS, YYEKEE (reference sequence). The CDR3 loop is CASSFGTHTDTQYF. The CDR3 coding sequence is TGTGCCAGCAGCTTTGGGACACACACAGATACGCAGTATTTT.

This clonotype has a count of ten or more. This sequence joins TRBV5-1 and TRBJ1-1; D is possibly TRBD1 (5 bases). Germline V gives CDR1 SGHRS, CDR2 YFSETQ. Trimming took off 3 bases at V and 1 base at J, with 13 bases between the two ends. The length of the CDR3 is 15 residues. For the CDR3, the DNA is TGCGCCAGCAGCTCTCCGGGACCGAAGAACACTGAAGCTTTCTTT. Translating gives CASSSPGPKNTEAFF.